The 20 T cell receptor beta chains given below trace back to one sample, sequenced in a study of CD8+CD57+ T cells in acquired aplastic anemia. The use of genomic DNA as template underpinned the TCR beta VDJ and CDR3 profiling. Via MiXCR, TCRdb re-called the reads, giving one row per CDR3 protein. The data hold 65,000 or so distinct CDR3 sequences, with about 50% observed a single time. Sample: sorted CD4+, CD8+, or CD8+CD57+ T cells (not recorded which) from PBMCs. These receptors were taken from a human donor in good health, serving as a control.

This clonotype was detected many times. The chain has TRBV5-1 and TRBJ2-3; D may be TRBD2 (5 bases). Trimming cost V 2 bases and J 4 bases, with 14 bases left between them. The CDR3 is 15 residues long. Germline V gene data show CDR1 as SGHRS and CDR2 as YFSETQ. The CDR3 DNA reads as TGCGCCAGCAGCTTAGCCGGGGTTGTCCCAGATACGCAGTATTTT. Translating it yields CASSLAGVVPDTQYF.

This clonotype was seen many times. The chain is built from TRBV6-5 and TRBJ1-4; no firm D call. CDR3 length: 12 amino acids. The germline V gene has CDR1 MNHEY and CDR2 SVGAGI. V lost 5 bases to trimming and J lost 4 bases, with 5 bases between them. In DNA, the CDR3 is TGTGCCAGCAGTCGCCTTAATGAAAAACTGTTTTTT. Translation: CASSRLNEKLFF.

The rearrangement joins TRBV7-2 to TRBJ1-6; D ambiguous. CDR3 length equals 9 residues. The germline V gene has CDR1 SGHTA and CDR2 FQGNSA. V was pared by 7 bases and J by 17 bases, with 9 bases between. CDR3 residues: CASNLGFHF. Written as DNA, the CDR3 is TGTGCCAGCAACTTGGGATTCCACTTT. The full variable domain, rest sourced from reference TRBV7-2 and TRBJ1-6, is GAGVSQSPSNKVTEKGKDVELRCDPISGHTALYWYRQSLGQGLEFLIYFQGNSAPDKSGLPSDRFSAERTGGSVSTLTIQRTQQEDSAVYLCASNLGFHFGNGTRLTVT.

In this sample, this clonotype turned up many times. The chain joins TRBV20-1 to TRBJ1-4; D gene uncertain. Trimming removed 2 bases at V and 7 bases at J, with 17 bases between. CDR3 length: 15 amino acids. In germline, CDR1 is DFQATT, CDR2 SNEGSKA (reference sequence). The CDR3: CSARPVAGAGEKLFF. In DNA, the CDR3 is TGCAGTGCTAGACCAGTCGCGGGCGCGGGTGAAAAACTGTTTTTT.

The chain joins TRBV7-6 to TRBJ1-3; TRBD1 is a possible D gene (5 bases). The CDR3 runs 15 residues. Trimming took 1 base from V and 3 from J, leaving 10 bases between them. Germline loops: CDR1 SGHVS, CDR2 FNYEAQ. The CDR3 DNA sequence: TGTGCCAGCAGCTTAGGGGGCCCGGGTGGAAACACCATATATTTT. It codes for CASSLGGPGGNTIYF.

The chain is built from TRBV7-6 and TRBJ1-1; no reliable D call. The CDR3 consists of 15 residues. The V end was cut by 0 bases, the J end by 3 bases, with 11 bases between. The germline V gene has CDR1 SGHVS and CDR2 FNYEAQ. The CDR3 nucleotides read TGTGCCAGCAGCTTAGCGCTGGACGGATACACTGAAGCTTTCTTT. This translates into CASSLALDGYTEAFF.

This chain connects TRBV2 to TRBJ2-3; D might be TRBD2 (5 bases). The V end was cut by 6 bases, the J end by 8 bases, with 15 bases between. CDR1 and CDR2 (germline): SNHLY, FYNNEI. There are 13 residues in the CDR3. CDR3 amino acids: CASSVGSATTQYF. The CDR3 DNA reads as TGTGCCAGCAGCGTAGGGAGTGCGACTACGCAGTATTTT.

This clonotype showed up many times. This chain uses TRBV2 with TRBJ2-7; TRBD2 agrees at 11 bases. V lost 7 bases, J lost 4 bases, and 3 bases stayed unmatched. The CDR3 consists of 13 residues. Per the germline V gene, CDR1 is SNHLY and CDR2 is FYNNEI. CDR3 sequence: CASMLAGGYEQYF. The CDR3 DNA reads TGTGCCAGCATGCTAGCGGGAGGATACGAGCAGTACTTC.

This clonotype was picked up a small number of times. A single base separates this from a much larger clone, so it may be a read error. This CDR3 is CASRGLAGADMQYF. CDR3 nucleotide sequence: TGTGCCAGCAGGGGACTAGCGGGAGCAGATATGCAGTATTTT. The rearrangement uses TRBV12-3 or TRBV12-4 and TRBJ2-3; 14 bases align to TRBD2. The CDR3 is 14 amino acids.

The chain employs TRBV9 and TRBJ2-7, with 12 bases lining up with TRBD2. CDR3 length: 13 residues. V was pared by 3 bases and J by 5 bases, with 0 bases of the junction left unmatched. Germline assignment: CDR1 SGDLS and CDR2 YYNGEE. DNA for the CDR3: TGTGCCAGCAGCGCTAGCGGGGGGGACGAGCAGTACTTC. Protein: CASSASGGDEQYF.

V usage is TRBV7-6 and J usage is TRBJ2-5, with D possibly being TRBD2 (6 bases). Trimming cost V 2 bases and J 4 bases, with 14 bases left between them. The CDR3 runs to 15 residues. Germline V gives CDR1 SGHVS, CDR2 FNYEAQ. The CDR3 DNA is TGTGCCAGCAGCTTATCTAGCACGGGAGTAGAGACCCAGTACTTC. It encodes CASSLSSTGVETQYF.

The chain carries TRBV7-3 and TRBJ2-5; weak D call: TRBD2 (6 bases). Germline CDR1 and CDR2: SGHTA and FQGTGA. V was cut by 4 bases and J by 4 bases, with 10 bases left in between. The CDR3 has 13 amino acids. CDR3 in amino acids: CASSSMEGETQYF. For the CDR3, the DNA is TGTGCCAGCAGCTCCATGGAGGGAGAGACCCAGTACTTC.

A few counts support this clonotype. The chain links TRBV10-2 to TRBJ2-1, with 10 bases lining up with TRBD1. The germline CDR1 and CDR2 sequences are WSHSY and SAAADI. The V gene end was trimmed by 7 bases and the J gene end by 5 bases; junction bases not matched to a gene: 8. The CDR3 loop spans 15 amino acids. This CDR3 reads CASKRDRGDHNEQFF. The CDR3 DNA reads as TGCGCCAGCAAACGGGACAGGGGTGACCACAATGAGCAGTTCTTC.

V is TRBV24-1 and J is TRBJ1-2; 8 nucleotides match TRBD1. CDR1 and CDR2 (germline): KGHDR, SFDVKD. This CDR3 spans 14 amino acids. J lost 5 bases, V lost 4 bases, and 5 bases had no gene match. CDR3 DNA: TGTGCCACCAGTGACTGGGACAGGACATATGGCTACACCTTC. The encoded protein is CATSDWDRTYGYTF.

This clonotype was counted ten times or more. The chain has TRBV7-8 and TRBJ1-1; 10 bases align to TRBD1. CDR1 and CDR2 (germline): SGHVS, FQNEAQ. The CDR3 extends over 14 amino acids. Trimming at V came to 5 bases and at J to 4 bases, leaving 4 bases not matched to a gene. DNA of the CDR3: TGTGCCAGCAGCCGAGACAGGGGGCCCACTGAAGCTTTCTTT. Residues: CASSRDRGPTEAFF.

The gene calls are TRBV2 and TRBJ1-1, with D unresolved. CDR1 and CDR2 (germline): SNHLY, FYNNEI. The CDR3 is made up of 15 amino acids. The V end lost 6 bases, the J end lost 6 bases, and 20 bases lay between the germline ends. CDR3 DNA: TGTGCCAGCAGCCCTAGGGAGCGGATCTTCTCTGAAGCTTTCTTT. Translated, it gives CASSPRERIFSEAFF. The full variable domain, its missing parts supplied by reference TRBV2 and TRBJ1-1, is EPEVTQTPSHQVTQMGQEVILRCVPISNHLYFYWYRQILGQKVEFLVSFYNNEISEKSEIFDDQFSVERPDGSNFTLKIRSTKLEDSAMYFCASSPRERIFSEAFFGQGTRLTVV.

The table lists this clonotype with a few counts. This sequence joins TRBV20-1 and TRBJ1-2, with a tentative D call TRBD1 (5 bases). CDR1 is DFQATT, CDR2 SNEGSKA, per germline (reference sequence). The CDR3 is made up of 11 amino acids. CDR3 amino acids: CTQGGLSGYTF. The CDR3 DNA reads TGCACTCAGGGAGGGCTAAGTGGCTACACCTTC.

V usage is TRBV19 and J usage is TRBJ1-1, with a weak D call TRBD1 (5 bases). V lost 6 bases and J lost 11, with 13 bases in between. The CDR3 is made up of 11 amino acids. Germline V gives CDR1 LNHDA, CDR2 SQIVND (reference sequence). The CDR3 region has the DNA TGTGCCAGTAGCCGGACACGGAAGGCTTTCTTT. This codes for CASSRTRKAFF.

Sample share makes this clonotype medium-sized. The CDR3 bases are TGCGCCAGCAGTGTTGCCGTTGATCAGCCCCAGCATTTT. Protein: CASSVAVDQPQHF. This rearrangement joins TRBV10-1 to TRBJ1-5; no reliable D call. Germline V gives CDR1 WNHNN, CDR2 SYGVQD (reference sequence). Trimming took 4 bases from V and 5 from J, leaving 9 bases between them. The CDR3 extends over 13 amino acids.

This clonotype was recorded many times. The J gene is TRBJ2-6, the V gene TRBV12-5, with D hard to call. From germline, CDR1 is LGHNT and CDR2 FRNRAP. V was cut by 3 bases and J by 3 bases, with 6 bases left in between. The CDR3 extends over 14 amino acids. The CDR3 coding sequence is TGTGCTAGTGGTTTATCTGGTGGGGCCAACGTCCTGACTTTC. Amino acids: CASGLSGGANVLTF.